These 13 T cell receptor beta chains share one sample of origin, sequenced in a study of T-cell reconstitution after alpha-beta-depleted transplantation in children. Unique molecular identifiers featured in how the TCRbeta library was prepared. TCRdb recomputed calls from the PCR reads with MiXCR, one row per CDR3 protein. The table shows about 600,000 distinct CDR3 sequences, with under 30% occurring only once. Sequenced material: PBMCs, mostly from graft donor cells, taken 360 days after TCRalphabeta/CD19-depleted stem cell transplant. These receptors were taken from a boy under three years old who had a stem cell transplant for acute myeloid leukemia, so the T cells may come from the graft donor.

The chain has TRBV12-3 or TRBV12-4 and TRBJ2-5; D not resolved. The CDR3 length is 13 residues. V dropped 6 bases and J dropped 4 bases, with 12 bases sitting between them. The CDR3 sequence is CASSLGIGETQYF. CDR3 bases: TGTGCCAGCAGCTTGGGTATCGGAGAGACCCAGTACTTC.

This clonotype came up many times. The chain links TRBV12-3 or TRBV12-4 to TRBJ2-4, with D perhaps assigned TRBD1 or TRBD2 (5 bases each). The CDR3 is made up of 14 amino acids. The V end was cut by 3 bases, the J end by 4 bases, with 10 bases between. The CDR3 loop reads CASSFGTVKNIQYF. The CDR3 DNA is TGTGCCAGCAGTTTCGGGACGGTGAAAAACATTCAGTACTTC.

This clonotype was seen only once. This chain uses TRBV28 with TRBJ1-4; maybe TRBD1 (6 bases). Germline V lookup: CDR1 MDHEN, CDR2 SYDVKM. The CDR3 consists of 17 residues. V lost 0 bases to trimming and J lost 8 bases, with 19 bases between them. Written as DNA, the CDR3 is TGTGCCAGCAGTTTATGGGACAGCGGATCGATACGAGAAAAACTGTTTTTT. It codes for CASSLWDSGSIREKLFF.

The V and J genes are TRBV7-2 and TRBJ1-2; TRBD1 is a possible D gene (6 bases). The CDR3 runs to 13 residues. Trimming took 0 bases from V and 8 from J, leaving 10 bases between them. In germline, CDR1 is SGHTA, CDR2 FQGNSA. The CDR3 loop reads CASSLARGRGYTF. Here the CDR3 DNA reads TGTGCCAGCAGCTTAGCCAGGGGAAGGGGCTACACCTTC.

This clonotype showed up just a few times. The chain joins TRBV5-1 to TRBJ2-2, with unresolved D. V lost 0 bases, J lost 7 bases, and 4 bases lay in between. The CDR3 has 12 residues. The germline gives CDR1 SGHRS, CDR2 YFSETQ. CDR3: CASSLAHGELFF. The DNA of the CDR3 is TGCGCCAGCAGCTTGGCCCACGGGGAGCTGTTTTTT.

J is TRBJ1-5 and V is TRBV12-3 or TRBV12-4; 11 nucleotides agree with TRBD1. This CDR3 has 15 residues. The ends lost 2 bases at V and 5 bases at J; junction bases unmatched: 2. The CDR3 sequence is CASSLRDRGYQPQHF. CDR3 bases: TGTGCCAGCAGTTTAAGGGACAGGGGGTATCAGCCCCAGCATTTT.

The V gene is TRBV7-6, the J gene TRBJ2-3; the D is unclear. Germline V gene sequence: CDR1 SGHVS, CDR2 FNYEAQ. The CDR3 is made up of 14 amino acids. The V end was cut by 3 bases, the J end by 6 bases, with 13 bases between. The CDR3 sequence is CASSFQLSRDTQYF. The CDR3, as DNA: TGTGCCAGCAGCTTCCAACTCTCCCGGGATACGCAGTATTTT.

The rearrangement joins TRBV6-1 to TRBJ2-1, with a weak D call TRBD2 (5 bases). Trimming pared 6 bases from V and 4 bases from J, leaving 16 bases between. The germline gives CDR1 MNHNS, CDR2 SASEGT. The CDR3 spans 15 residues. The CDR3 is CASSRRQSRYNEQFF. The CDR3 nucleotides read TGTGCCAGCAGCAGGAGGCAGAGCAGATACAATGAGCAGTTCTTC.

V and J are TRBV20-1 and TRBJ1-1; D is undetermined. CDR3 length: 8 amino acids. Trimming took off 5 bases at V and 11 bases at J, with 6 bases between the two ends. The germline V gene has CDR1 DFQATT and CDR2 SNEGSKA (reference sequence). CDR3 protein: CSARTAFF. Written as DNA, the CDR3 is TGCAGTGCTCGGACGGCTTTCTTT.

This clonotype appeared many times. This rearrangement joins TRBV7-2 to TRBJ2-1, with TRBD2 matching 10 bases. This CDR3 is built from 17 residues. Germline assignment: CDR1 SGHTA and CDR2 FQGNSA. Unmatched junction bases numbered 15, after V lost 5 bases and J lost 8 bases. CDR3 region: CASSHQELAGVYDEQFF. CDR3 nucleotides: TGTGCCAGCAGCCACCAAGAGCTAGCGGGGGTTTACGATGAGCAGTTCTTC.

This clonotype was recorded at least ten times. The chain carries TRBV12-3 or TRBV12-4 and TRBJ2-7; D is undetermined. V lost 3 bases and J lost 7, with 10 bases in between. The CDR3 consists of 12 residues. The CDR3 loop is CASSLVVGEQYF. CDR3 nucleotides: TGTGCCAGCAGTTTGGTAGTGGGGGAGCAGTACTTC.

The rearrangement uses TRBV6-5 and TRBJ2-1; D is possibly TRBD2 (5 bases). The germline V gene has CDR1 MNHEY and CDR2 SVGAGI. This CDR3 has 15 residues. The V end lost 2 bases, the J end lost 2 bases, and 10 bases lay between the germline ends. The CDR3 protein is CASSYRSGAYNEQFF. The CDR3 coding sequence is TGTGCCAGCAGTTACAGGAGCGGTGCCTACAATGAGCAGTTCTTC.

The rearrangement uses TRBV7-2 and TRBJ2-5, with TRBD2 matching over 10 bases. Germline V gives CDR1 SGHTA, CDR2 FQGNSA. The length of the CDR3 is 15 residues. V dropped 1 base and J dropped 5; count of bases not matched to a gene: 4. This CDR3 reads CASSLERGGGETQYF. In DNA form, the CDR3 reads TGTGCCAGCAGCTTAGAGCGGGGGGGAGGTGAGACCCAGTACTTC.